This passage covers 27 T cell receptor beta chains from one sample sequenced in a study of T cell changes during pregnancy in multiple sclerosis. Clones were sequenced by immunoSEQ multiplex PCR, and TCRdb holds only the in-frame ones, with some missing. The sample lists about 100,000 clones; 85% to 95% were seen once. The source was peripheral blood, collected in the third trimester of pregnancy. The receptors derive from a female donor in good health, enrolled as a control in a pregnancy study.

The chain combines TRBV30 with TRBJ1-2; D remains unclear. V was trimmed by 1 base and J by 7 bases, leaving 16 bases between them. The germline V gene encodes CDR1 GTSNPN and CDR2 SVGIG (reference sequence). CDR3 length: 14 residues. In nucleotides, the CDR3 is TGTGCCTGGAGTGAGTTTCTCGTTGGTAGTGGCTACACCTTC. Its translation is CAWSEFLVGSGYTF.

In its sample, this clone was seen once. This sample also contains other DNA sequences that code for the same CDR3. This chain links TRBV6-5 with TRBJ1-5, with 9 positions matching TRBD1. Germline CDR1 reads MNHEY; CDR2 reads SVGAGI. This CDR3 contains 14 residues. The J segment lost 4 bases and the V segment lost 6 bases, leaving 4 bases of the junction unmatched. In DNA form, the CDR3 reads TGTGCCAGCAGCCCCGGGACAGGGAATCAGCCCCAGCATTTT. Translation: CASSPGTGNQPQHF.

The genes are TRBV19 and TRBJ2-7, with D uncertain. The germline gives CDR1 LNHDA, CDR2 SQIVND (reference sequence). The CDR3 consists of 12 residues. The germline V and J ends were trimmed by 3 bases and 5 bases, with 8 bases remaining between them. This CDR3 reads CASSIGFNEQYF. The CDR3 coding sequence is TGTGCCAGTAGTATCGGGTTTAACGAGCAGTACTTC.

The chain couples TRBV6-5 to TRBJ1-5; D gene uncertain. The length of the CDR3 is 15 residues. V was shortened by 2 bases and J by 4 bases, with 12 bases between the two germline ends. In germline, CDR1 is MNHEY, CDR2 SVGAGI. The CDR3 is CASSYAGLGNQPQHF. The CDR3 DNA is TGTGCCAGCAGTTACGCGGGATTGGGAAATCAGCCCCAGCATTTT.

This chain connects TRBV7-8 to TRBJ2-7, with D perhaps TRBD2 (6 bases). The CDR3 has 13 residues. V gave up 5 bases and J gave up 4 bases, with 12 bases separating them. The germline gives CDR1 SGHVS, CDR2 FQNEAQ. CDR3 protein: CASSPGEVYEQYF. The CDR3 bases are TGTGCCAGCAGCCCCGGGGAGGTTTACGAGCAGTACTTC.

J is TRBJ1-1 and V is TRBV9, with D uncertain. From germline, CDR1 is SGDLS and CDR2 YYNGEE. CDR3 size: 14 residues. V lost 10 bases and J 4 bases, leaving 20 bases between the germline ends. The CDR3 bases are TGTGCCCGCCTCGTCGGCGGGCGAGTCACTGAAGCTTTCTTT. Protein sequence: CARLVGGRVTEAFF.

This chain joins TRBV27 and TRBJ2-7, with a weak D call TRBD1 (5 bases). This CDR3 spans 14 amino acids. Germline CDR1 and CDR2: MNHEY and SMNVEV (reference sequence). V dropped 2 bases and J dropped 0 bases, with 8 bases sitting between them. The CDR3 loop reads CASSLQGYSYEQYF. The CDR3 bases are TGTGCCAGCAGTTTACAGGGCTACTCCTACGAGCAGTACTTC.

The chain recombines TRBV27 with TRBJ2-3; 13 bases agree with TRBD2. Germline V gives CDR1 MNHEY, CDR2 SMNVEV (reference sequence). The V and J ends lost 2 bases and 8 bases, in that order; junction bases with no gene match: 13. The CDR3 extends over 18 amino acids. As DNA, the CDR3 is TGTGCCAGCAGTTTACGGACTAGCGGGGGACCCAAGGAAAGTACGCAGTATTTT. This gives the protein CASSLRTSGGPKESTQYF.

The chain couples TRBV6-6 to TRBJ1-5; D might be TRBD1 (5 bases). Deletions cut 2 bases from V and 6 bases from J, with 11 bases between. This CDR3 comprises 14 residues. Germline assignment: CDR1 MNHNY and CDR2 SVGAGI (reference sequence). The CDR3 sequence is CASSYAQGAQPQHF. The CDR3 coding sequence is TGTGCCAGCAGTTACGCCCAGGGCGCTCAGCCCCAGCATTTT.

The chain combines TRBV4-1 with TRBJ2-7; 7 positions match TRBD1. V was clipped by 0 bases and J by 2 bases; unmatched bases: 4. Germline values: CDR1 MGHRA, CDR2 YSYEKL. The CDR3 is 15 residues long. The CDR3 DNA sequence: TGCGCCAGCAGCCAAGATTGGGGACAGCCCTACGAGCAGTACTTC. Protein product: CASSQDWGQPYEQYF.

The rearrangement joins TRBV19 to TRBJ1-1; 8 bases line up with TRBD1. Trimming took 10 bases from V and 5 from J; bases not matched to a gene: 12. Germline V gene lookup returns CDR1 LNHDA and CDR2 SQIVND (reference sequence). This CDR3 comprises 14 residues. CDR3 loop: CAIRSADRVTEAFF. CDR3 coding DNA: TGTGCCATTCGTTCTGCGGACAGGGTTACTGAAGCTTTCTTT. Filled out from reference TRBV19 and TRBJ1-1, the complete variable domain reads DGGITQSPKYLFRKEGQNVTLSCEQNLNHDAMYWYRQDPGQGLRLIYYSQIVNDFQKGDIAEGYSVSREKKESFPLTVTSAQKNPTAFYLCAIRSADRVTEAFFGQGTRLTVV.

This clone was recorded once. The CDR3 DNA is TGTGCCAGTAGTATGGTAGCGGAGAACTACGAGCAGTACTTC. Translation gives CASSMVAENYEQYF. The V call is TRBV19, the J call TRBJ2-7; tentatively, D is TRBD2 (6 bases). Germline loops: CDR1 LNHDA, CDR2 SQIVND (reference sequence). CDR3 length equals 14 residues. V was trimmed by 3 bases and J by 3 bases, leaving 12 bases between them.

The CDR3 DNA is TGTGCCAGCAGCTTAGCGGCGGGGGGGCCCTACGAGCAGTACTTC. This translates into CASSLAAGGPYEQYF. The chain joins TRBV7-2 to TRBJ2-7, with 9 bases aligning to TRBD2. Germline CDR1 SGHTA, CDR2 FQGNSA. Losses at the gene ends were 0 bases for V and 2 bases for J; bases not matched to a gene: 2. The CDR3 is 15 residues long. Drawing the rest from reference TRBV7-2 and TRBJ2-7, the complete variable domain is GAGVSQSPSNKVTEKGKDVELRCDPISGHTALYWYRQSLGQGLEFLIYFQGNSAPDKSGLPSDRFSAERTGGSVSTLTIQRTQQEDSAVYLCASSLAAGGPYEQYFGPGTRLTVT.

V usage is TRBV7-2 and J usage is TRBJ2-7; maybe TRBD2 (5 bases). V lost 5 bases and J lost 0, with 14 bases in between. This CDR3 spans 15 amino acids. Germline loops: CDR1 SGHTA, CDR2 FQGNSA. In DNA form, the CDR3 reads TGTGCCAGCAGCCGCAGCGGATTTACCTCCTACGAGCAGTACTTC. This codes for CASSRSGFTSYEQYF. Drawing the rest from reference TRBV7-2 and TRBJ2-7, the complete variable domain is GAGVSQSPSNKVTEKGKDVELRCDPISGHTALYWYRQSLGQGLEFLIYFQGNSAPDKSGLPSDRFSAERTGGSVSTLTIQRTQQEDSAVYLCASSRSGFTSYEQYFGPGTRLTVT.

The genes are TRBV11-3 and TRBJ1-6; D ambiguous. There are 14 residues in the CDR3. Between the trimmed V and J ends, which lost 1 base and 6 bases, there was a span of 7 bases. Germline V gene sequence: CDR1 SGHNT, CDR2 YENEEA. The CDR3 bases are TGTGCCAGCAGCTTAGTGGGAGTTAATTCACCCCTCCACTTT. It yields the protein CASSLVGVNSPLHF.

The chain has TRBV11-2 and TRBJ2-7; TRBD2 might be the D (6 bases). Germline CDR1 and CDR2: SGHAT and FQNNGV. Trimming left V 4 bases short and J 8 bases short, with 18 bases between. The CDR3 loop spans 14 amino acids. DNA for the CDR3: TGTGCCAGCAGCTCCCCCTCGGAGGGCAATCAGCAGTACTTC. As protein: CASSSPSEGNQQYF. Combining the CDR3 with reference TRBV11-2 and TRBJ2-7 gives the whole variable domain EAGVAQSPRYKIIEKRQSVAFWCNPISGHATLYWYQQILGQGPKLLIQFQNNGVVDDSQLPKDRFSAERLKGVDSTLKIQPAKLEDSAVYLCASSSPSEGNQQYFGPGTRLTVT.

The chain recombines TRBV7-2 with TRBJ2-7, with D tentatively TRBD1 (5 bases). V dropped 2 bases and J dropped 2 bases, with 10 bases sitting between them. The CDR3 is 14 amino acids. Germline CDR1 and CDR2: SGHTA and FQGNSA. CDR3 sequence (DNA): TGTGCCAGCAGCTTAAACCCAGGGCCCTACGAGCAGTACTTC. Its protein is CASSLNPGPYEQYF.

This clone occurred once. The chain has TRBV2 and TRBJ2-7; 7 positions agree with TRBD1. With 8 bases clipped from V and 2 bases from J, the junction kept 9 bases outside the gene matches. The CDR3 spans 14 residues. Germline values: CDR1 SNHLY, CDR2 FYNNEI. CDR3 coding DNA: TGTGCCAGCGTAATAGGACAGGTCACCTACGAGCAGTACTTC. Translating it yields CASVIGQVTYEQYF.

The chain couples TRBV4-2 to TRBJ2-7, with 11 bases fitting TRBD2. CDR3 size: 15 residues. After removal of 0 bases from V and 5 bases from J, the junction contained 3 bases not matched to a gene. The germline CDR1 and CDR2 sequences are LGHNA and YNFKEQ. CDR3 amino acids: CASSQDGTSGNEQYF. The CDR3 DNA reads TGTGCCAGCAGCCAAGACGGGACTAGCGGCAACGAGCAGTACTTC.

The V gene is TRBV5-1, the J gene TRBJ1-1, with D possibly TRBD1 on 6 matching bases. This CDR3 has 14 residues. Trimming removed 5 bases at V and 1 base at J, with 12 bases between. Germline CDR1 is SGHRS and CDR2 is YFSETQ. CDR3 DNA sequence: TGCGCCAGCAGTCCAAGGGGGGGGAACACTGAAGCTTTCTTT. Its translation: CASSPRGGNTEAFF.

J is TRBJ2-2 and V is TRBV4-2; TRBD2 might be the D (6 bases). Deletions cut 4 bases from V and 0 bases from J, with 18 bases between. Germline values: CDR1 LGHNA, CDR2 YNFKEQ. This CDR3 spans 18 amino acids. For the CDR3, the DNA is TGTGCCAGCAGCCGCCCCTCAAAGGGAGGATCGAACACCGGGGAGCTGTTTTTT. Amino acid sequence: CASSRPSKGGSNTGELFF.

V is TRBV7-2 and J is TRBJ1-2; D call uncertain. CDR1 SGHTA and CDR2 FQGNSA come from the germline V gene. Deletions cut 0 bases from V and 5 bases from J, with 13 bases between. CDR3 length: 15 residues. The CDR3 DNA reads as TGTGCCAGCAGCTTAGCGTCTGGGCAGCGGTATGGCTACACCTTC. Amino acids: CASSLASGQRYGYTF. The complete variable domain, with remaining parts taken from reference TRBV7-2 and TRBJ1-2, reads GAGVSQSPSNKVTEKGKDVELRCDPISGHTALYWYRQSLGQGLEFLIYFQGNSAPDKSGLPSDRFSAERTGGSVSTLTIQRTQQEDSAVYLCASSLASGQRYGYTFGSGTRLTVV.

The chain joins TRBV11-2 to TRBJ1-2; TRBD1 matches at 7 bases. The germline V gene has CDR1 SGHAT and CDR2 FQNNGV. V trimming: 5 bases; J trimming: 6 bases; junction bases outside the gene matches: 6. This CDR3 has 13 residues. The CDR3 bases are TGTGCCAGCAGCCCACGGACAGGAGATGGCTACACCTTC. Translated, it gives CASSPRTGDGYTF.

Notes on this clone: Compared with germline, one end of the junction differs, possibly owing to a read error. This CDR3 is also generated by other DNA sequences in the sample. The rearrangement uses TRBV30 and TRBJ1-2; perhaps TRBD1 as D (5 bases). Germline V gene lookup returns CDR1 GTSNPN and CDR2 SVGIG (reference sequence). CDR3 length: 13 amino acids. DNA for the CDR3: TGCGCCTGGAATCAGGGTATGAACTATGGCTACACCTTC. This encodes CAWNQGMNYGYTF.

The V gene is TRBV29-1, the J gene TRBJ1-5; D might be TRBD1 (5 bases). V was trimmed by 6 bases and J by 2 bases, leaving 17 bases between them. Germline assignment: CDR1 SQVTM and CDR2 ANQGSEA. This CDR3 has 15 residues. Here the CDR3 DNA reads TGCAGCGTAATTATTGGGGTGACAGGCAATCAGCCCCAGCATTTT. Amino acids: CSVIIGVTGNQPQHF.

This clone was detected only once. This rearrangement joins TRBV4-2 to TRBJ1-4; 10 positions match TRBD1. From germline, CDR1 is LGHNA and CDR2 YNFKEQ. V was pared by 0 bases and J by 8 bases, with 6 bases of the junction left unmatched. This CDR3 has 16 residues. The CDR3 protein is CASSQEWDRGGEKLFF. CDR3 coding DNA: TGTGCCAGCAGCCAAGAATGGGACAGGGGTGGGGAAAAACTGTTTTTT.

V and J are TRBV19 and TRBJ2-3; 9 bases align to TRBD2. Germline assignment: CDR1 LNHDA and CDR2 SQIVND (reference sequence). The CDR3 runs to 15 residues. V shed 7 bases and J 3 bases; nucleotides not matched to a gene: 8. The CDR3, as DNA: TGTGCCAGTACTCGAGCGGGGGGATGGACAGATACGCAGTATTTT. Amino acids: CASTRAGGWTDTQYF.